The source of this T cell receptor beta chain is a study of blood T cell repertoires in COVID-19. Study overall: COVID-19 samples, acute and convalescent, were from the United States, Italy and Spain. The analysed material was cDNA or gDNA that came from T cells, B-cell-depleted T cells, or PBMCs.

Authors' methods: Amplification of reference gene primers provided the estimated nucleated cell counts. TCRdb's table, derived via immunoSEQ multiplex PCR, lists solely in-frame clones and lacks some. V, J and clone size derive from that table, while D and trimming were established from the DNA sequence. The profile shows about 160,000 clones, less than 85% of them singletons. With 5 bases clipped from V and 4 bases from J, the junction kept 14 bases outside the gene matches. Germline CDR1 LNHDA, CDR2 SQIVND (reference sequence). The CDR3 length is 17 residues. The receptor comes from a human donor with acute or convalescent COVID-19. The donor label of this sample is uncertain. Sequencing was performed on peripheral blood. V is TRBV19 and J is TRBJ1-2, with 9 nucleotides matching TRBD1. DNA of the CDR3: TGTGCCAGTAGTGGACCCGGGACAGGGTATGACGTCTATGGCTACACCTTC. Translated: CASSGPGTGYDVYGYTF.